This note documents a single T cell receptor (beta chain) sequence. The target antigen is unknown. Method: immunoSEQ multiplex PCR; TCRdb's copy keeps in-frame clones and lacks some. The sample holds fewer than 200,000 clones, roughly 92% seen once. V was shortened by 5 bases and J by 1 base, with 8 bases between the two germline ends. Germline-derived CDR1 and CDR2 are SEHNR and FQNEAQ (reference sequence). The CDR3 totals 13 residues. This specimen belongs to a study of T cell responses to AZD1222 COVID-19 vaccine. Study-level findings and limits: Baseline serology detected seropositivity in only a handful of AZD1222 recipients. Repertoires were collected only later (after the peak T cell response had occurred). Possibly, clonal diversity was underestimated; donors were largely white British and included more females. Spike-specific TCR depth and breadth grew after two AZD1222 doses.

This receptor was taken from an adult who received the AZD1222 COVID-19 vaccine. Here the sequenced sample was peripheral blood, taken 28 days after the second AZD1222 dose. This chain joins TRBV7-9 and TRBJ1-1; D gene ambiguous. This CDR3 is CASSLDQNTEAFF. The CDR3 nucleotides read TGTGCCAGCAGCCTCGACCAGAACACTGAAGCTTTCTTT.